This record looks at one T cell receptor (beta chain) sequence and its context. Its antigen is unknown. Other nucleotide sequences from this sample produce the same CDR3. Assay runs were performed at deep level. Genomic DNA of each subset was evenly split across several immunoSEQ plates. The table came from immunoSEQ multiplex PCR; TCRdb's copy has only in-frame clones and leaves some out. The sample carries about 2 million clones, 85% to 95% recorded once. The data are from a study of shared clonotypes between healthy human individuals. Background on the study: Three plates each covered CD4 naive and memory; CD8 naive two, CD8 memory one.

Overall study results and limits: With several donors compared, around 5% of naive CD4 clonotypes were shared.

Per germline, CDR1 SGHRS and CDR2 YFSETQ. This CDR3 is built from 14 residues. With 0 bases removed from V and 4 bases from J, the gap between germline ends came to 10 bases. The receptor was derived from a man aged 18 to 35 in good health. V usage is TRBV5-1 and J usage is TRBJ2-5, with D possibly being TRBD2 (5 bases). Input material: naive CD4+ T cells sorted from blood. Subset given: CD45RA+ positively selected. CDR3 loop: CASSLGGIGETQYF. CDR3 bases: TGCGCCAGCAGCTTGGGAGGGATCGGAGAGACCCAGTACTTC. The full variable domain, in which reference TRBV5-1 and TRBJ2-5 provide the parts outside the CDR3, is KAGVTQTPRYLIKTRGQQVTLSCSPISGHRSVSWYQQTPGQGLQFLFEYFSETQRNKGNFPGRFSGRQFSNSRSEMNVSTLELGDSALYLCASSLGGIGETQYFGPGTRLLVL.